The present T cell receptor (beta chain) was sequenced within a study of post-analysis software for immune sequencing data. Study findings and constraints: Normalized Chao1 diversity was significantly lower in multiple sclerosis patients than in controls. In patients, TRBV5-6, TRBV5-1 and TRBV20-1 belonged to five or six TRBV segments found more frequently than in controls.

Worth noting for this clonotype: Its antigen remains unidentified.

The TCR beta cDNA libraries carried unique molecular identifiers. TCRdb re-analysed the PCR reads in MiXCR, keeping a single row per CDR3 protein. The sample consists of fewer than 600,000 distinct CDR3 sequences, 40% to 55% of them appearing once. Germline V lookup: CDR1 MGHDK, CDR2 SYGVNS. The V gene lost 0 bases and the J gene lost 4 bases, with 9 bases spanning the gap. This CDR3 contains 14 residues. Sequencing input: blood. This sequence originates from a girl aged 10 to 17 with multiple sclerosis. The chain recombines TRBV25-1 with TRBJ1-2; D is undetermined. CDR3 in DNA: TGTGCCAGCAGTGAATACGGCAGAACCTATGGCTACACCTTC. As protein: CASSEYGRTYGYTF.